There are a few counts of the clone carrying this T cell receptor beta chain. The ends were cut back, 4 bases at V and 0 bases at J, with 13 bases in the middle. Germline V gene lookup returns CDR1 SEHNR and CDR2 FQNEAQ (reference sequence). CDR3 length: 15 residues. These data are taken from a study of T-cell memory formation after mild COVID-19. Each CDR3 protein is one row after TCRdb ran MiXCR on the 5' RACE reads. The sample has about 280,000 distinct CDR3 sequences, approximately 8% seen once. The sequence came from a man aged 18 to 30 who had mild COVID-19 (a few samples of this study predate the infection). Cell type and time point are not known. The sequencing input was PBMCs or a T cell subset sorted from them (not recorded which). The chain links TRBV7-9 to TRBJ2-7, with D possibly matching TRBD1 (7 bases). CDR3 DNA: TGTGCCAGCAGCTGGGACAGCGGGTCCTCCTACGAGCAGTACTTC. It codes for CASSWDSGSSYEQYF.